The 22 T cell receptor beta chains given below trace back to one sample, sequenced in a study of patients and donors after allogeneic stem cell transplantation. TCRdb reprocessed the RT-PCR reads via MiXCR and lists one record per CDR3 protein. Counted here are 100,000 to 130,000 distinct CDR3 sequences, less than 45% occurring once; the ten biggest clones make up around 30%. Material: blood, either unsorted or a sorted T cell fraction (not recorded which). The origin of the receptors is a human donor who was either an allogeneic HSCT recipient or a stem cell or donor lymphocyte infusion donor (not recorded which). It is not recorded whose cells these are; they may come from a transplant donor.

The chain joins TRBV9 to TRBJ1-3, with 10 bases lining up with TRBD1. CDR1 and CDR2 from the germline V gene are SGDLS and YYNGEE. Losses at the gene ends were 3 bases for V and 4 bases for J; bases not matched to a gene: 7. This CDR3 spans 16 amino acids. CDR3 protein: CASSARQGAVGNTIYF. The CDR3 nucleotides are TGTGCCAGCAGCGCCCGACAGGGGGCGGTGGGAAACACCATATATTTT.

This chain links TRBV14 with TRBJ1-1; 7 bases match TRBD1. There are 15 residues in the CDR3. From germline, CDR1 is SGHDN and CDR2 FVKESK. Losses at the gene ends were 4 bases for V and 0 bases for J; bases not matched to a gene: 5. Here the CDR3 DNA reads TGTGCCAGCAGCCCGATAGGACAGGTGAACACTGAAGCTTTCTTT. This encodes CASSPIGQVNTEAFF.

The rearrangement links TRBV10-3 to TRBJ2-3; 8 bases match TRBD2. This CDR3 comprises 15 residues. Trimming at V came to 3 bases and at J to 5 bases, leaving 7 bases not matched to a gene. The germline gives CDR1 ENHRY, CDR2 SYGVKD. The CDR3 DNA sequence: TGTGCCATCAGTGATTGGGCGGGAGGAGGAGATACGCAGTATTTT. It codes for CAISDWAGGGDTQYF.

This clonotype occurred a few times. The chain employs TRBV7-9 and TRBJ1-1; D gene unclear. The CDR3 runs to 15 residues. CDR1 is SEHNR and CDR2 is FQNEAQ in the germline V gene (reference sequence). The V end lost 7 bases, the J end lost 7 bases, and 22 bases lay between the germline ends. CDR3 sequence reads: CASNLSPTGEGEAFF. The DNA of the CDR3 is TGTGCCAGCAACCTTAGCCCGACGGGAGAGGGTGAAGCTTTCTTT.

This clonotype appeared a few times. The rearrangement links TRBV7-2 to TRBJ1-2; the match to TRBD1 covers 7 bases. J lost 7 bases, V lost 5 bases, and 10 bases had no gene match. The CDR3 length is 14 residues. Per germline, CDR1 SGHTA and CDR2 FQGNSA. Here the CDR3 DNA reads TGTGCCAGCAGCCGTTATGACAGGGAGCGTGGCTACACCTTC. It encodes CASSRYDRERGYTF. Drawing the rest from reference TRBV7-2 and TRBJ1-2, the complete variable domain is GAGVSQSPSNKVTEKGKDVELRCDPISGHTALYWYRQSLGQGLEFLIYFQGNSAPDKSGLPSDRFSAERTGGSVSTLTIQRTQQEDSAVYLCASSRYDRERGYTFGSGTRLTVV.

This clonotype turned up a few times. This rearrangement joins TRBV4-3 to TRBJ2-3; D perhaps matches TRBD2 (6 bases). Looked up from germline, CDR1 is LGHNA and CDR2 is YSLEER. V lost 0 bases and J lost 3, with 7 bases in between. The CDR3 has 14 residues. CDR3 loop: CASSQDGGTDTQYF. CDR3 in DNA: TGCGCCAGCAGCCAAGACGGGGGAACAGATACGCAGTATTTT.

The rearrangement uses TRBV11-3 and TRBJ1-2; D not resolved. V was shortened by 5 bases and J by 5 bases, with 15 bases between the two germline ends. The CDR3 totals 14 residues. The germline V gene encodes CDR1 SGHNT and CDR2 YENEEA. DNA of the CDR3: TGTGCCAGCAGCCTCGGACCGAAAGATTATGGCTACACCTTC. Protein sequence: CASSLGPKDYGYTF.

Only a few counts were recorded for this clonotype. This chain joins TRBV28 and TRBJ2-2, with D uncertain. Deletions cut 5 bases from V and 7 bases from J, with 8 bases between. The CDR3 has 12 amino acids. Germline V gene sequence: CDR1 MDHEN, CDR2 SYDVKM. CDR3 sequence: CASSRLYGELFF. In DNA form, the CDR3 reads TGTGCCAGCAGTCGCCTTTACGGGGAGCTGTTTTTT. The variable domain in full, completed from reference TRBV28 and TRBJ2-2, reads DVKVTQSSRYLVKRTGEKVFLECVQDMDHENMFWYRQDPGLGLRLIYFSYDVKMKEKGDIPEGYSVSREKKERFSLILESASTNQTSMYLCASSRLYGELFFGEGSRLTVL.

The V gene is TRBV28, the J gene TRBJ2-5; maybe TRBD1 (5 bases). CDR1 and CDR2 (germline): MDHEN, SYDVKM. Trimming left V 3 bases short and J 7 bases short, with 15 bases between. The CDR3 has 14 amino acids. The CDR3 DNA reads as TGTGCCAGCAGTTTCAGGCAGACAGACAGGACCCAGTACTTC. Translating gives CASSFRQTDRTQYF.

The V and J genes are TRBV2 and TRBJ1-6; 12 nucleotides agree with TRBD1. This CDR3 has 15 residues. The germline CDR1 and CDR2 sequences are SNHLY and FYNNEI. The trim removed 4 bases at V and 10 bases at J, leaving 5 bases unmatched. The CDR3 here is CASSGRDRGLSPLHF. The CDR3 nucleotides are TGTGCCAGCAGTGGTCGGGACAGGGGGCTATCACCCCTCCACTTT.

The chain has TRBV12-3 or TRBV12-4 and TRBJ2-2, with 9 positions matching TRBD1. Germline trimming cut 6 bases from V and 4 bases from J; bases unmatched to any gene: 12. The CDR3 extends over 17 amino acids. As DNA, the CDR3 is TGTGCCAGCAGCCCGGGGACAGGGACCCATCCCACCGGGGAGCTGTTTTTT. Protein product: CASSPGTGTHPTGELFF.

This chain links TRBV28 with TRBJ2-7; 9 nucleotides agree with TRBD1. This CDR3 comprises 15 residues. Germline V gene sequence: CDR1 MDHEN, CDR2 SYDVKM. Germline trimming cut 6 bases from V and 2 bases from J; bases unmatched to any gene: 8. CDR3 in DNA: TGTGCCAGCAGGCCCGGGACAGGGATTACCTACGAGCAGTACTTC. Amino acid sequence: CASRPGTGITYEQYF.

The genes are TRBV3-1 and TRBJ1-6, with D possibly TRBD1 on 5 matching bases. This CDR3 contains 13 residues. CDR1 is LGHDT, CDR2 YNNKEL, per germline (reference sequence). With 2 bases removed from V and 10 bases from J, the gap between germline ends came to 9 bases. DNA of the CDR3: TGTGCCAGCAGCCAAAGGGGCCGATCACCCCTCCACTTT. Protein: CASSQRGRSPLHF.

The chain uses TRBV6-2 or TRBV6-3 and TRBJ1-5; TRBD1 matches at 11 bases. The CDR3 is 14 residues long. In germline, CDR1 is MNHEY, CDR2 SVGEGT. The V segment lost 7 bases and the J segment 5 bases; nucleotides outside the gene matches: 4. The chain's CDR3 is CASNWTGGDQPQHF. CDR3 nucleotide sequence: TGTGCCAGCAACTGGACAGGGGGCGATCAGCCCCAGCATTTT.

This clonotype has just a few counts. This rearrangement joins TRBV6-5 to TRBJ2-2; D is ambiguous. Deletions cut 3 bases from V and 7 bases from J, with 6 bases between. Germline loops: CDR1 MNHEY, CDR2 SVGAGI. The CDR3 covers 12 residues. CDR3 sequence (DNA): TGTGCCAGCAGTTATTTTGGCGGGGAGCTGTTTTTT. This sequence encodes CASSYFGGELFF.

This clonotype has only a few counts. This sequence joins TRBV10-3 and TRBJ1-1; maybe TRBD1 (5 bases). CDR3 size: 14 residues. Germline CDR1 and CDR2: ENHRY and SYGVKD. V was pared by 3 bases and J by 1 base, with 9 bases between. In nucleotides, the CDR3 is TGTGCCATCAGTGATATCAGGGAGAACACTGAAGCTTTCTTT. It translates to CAISDIRENTEAFF.

This clonotype was counted between two and nine times. This sequence joins TRBV9 and TRBJ1-1; weak D call: TRBD1 (6 bases). In germline, CDR1 is SGDLS, CDR2 YYNGEE. The CDR3 covers 17 residues. V shed 1 base and J shed 0 bases, with 16 bases lying between them. The CDR3 DNA sequence: TGTGCCAGCAGCGTAAAACCTCGACAGGACATGAACACTGAAGCTTTCTTT. Its translation is CASSVKPRQDMNTEAFF.

This clonotype appeared a few times. The rearrangement joins TRBV7-3 to TRBJ1-2; D uncertain. Germline V gives CDR1 SGHTA, CDR2 FQGTGA. V was clipped by 5 bases and J by 8 bases, with 9 bases between them. The length of the CDR3 is 11 residues. CDR3 in amino acids: CASSEGKGYTF. The CDR3 nucleotides read TGTGCCAGCAGCGAAGGGAAGGGCTACACCTTC. Looking up the rest from reference TRBV7-3 and TRBJ1-2 gives the full variable domain: GAGVSQTPSNKVTEKGKYVELRCDPISGHTALYWYRQSLGQGPEFLIYFQGTGAADDSGLPNDRFFAVRPEGSVSTLKIQRTERGDSAVYLCASSEGKGYTFGSGTRLTVV.

This clonotype has a handful of counts. V usage is TRBV18 and J usage is TRBJ2-5; the D is unclear. The CDR3 runs 13 residues. V was pared by 2 bases and J by 1 base, with 5 bases between. Germline assignment: CDR1 KGHSH and CDR2 LQKENI. The CDR3 nucleotides read TGTGCCAGCTCACCAGGGATCCAAGAGACCCAGTACTTC. Translated, it gives CASSPGIQETQYF.

This clonotype came up a few times. J is TRBJ1-2 and V is TRBV7-2, with 10 nucleotides matching TRBD1. Unmatched junction bases numbered 4, after V lost 5 bases and J lost 7 bases. Germline-derived CDR1 and CDR2 are SGHTA and FQGNSA. This CDR3 has 13 residues. For the CDR3, the DNA is TGTGCCAGCAGCCGAGGACAGGGGGGTGGCTACACCTTC. Translated, it gives CASSRGQGGGYTF.

The chain links TRBV9 to TRBJ2-7, with TRBD1 as a possible D gene (5 bases). The germline gives CDR1 SGDLS, CDR2 YYNGEE. The V end lost 4 bases, the J end lost 1 base, and 21 bases lay between the germline ends. The length of the CDR3 is 17 residues. The CDR3 DNA follows: TGTGCCAGCAGCCTAATAGGGGTGAGCCATTCGTCCTACGAGCAGTACTTC. Its translation: CASSLIGVSHSSYEQYF.

The sample holds many counts of this clonotype. J is TRBJ1-5 and V is TRBV12-3 or TRBV12-4; weak D call: TRBD1 (5 bases). The CDR3 totals 14 residues. Trimming pared 6 bases from V and 3 bases from J, leaving 12 bases between. The CDR3 spells CASSPGRDNQPQHF. The CDR3 DNA reads TGTGCCAGCAGCCCGGGACGGGACAATCAGCCCCAGCATTTT.